This is a list of T cell receptor beta chains from one sample in a study of OX40 agonist ivuxolimab in advanced cancers. Assay: immunoSEQ multiplex PCR; the TCRdb copy retains only in-frame clones and omits some. The table includes around 53,000 clones, 85% to 95% detected once. The sequences come from CD4+ or CD8+ T cells sorted from blood, collected in a trial of the OX40 agonist ivuxolimab. These receptors came from an adult with an advanced solid tumor such as melanoma, head and neck, liver or kidney cancer. The conserved cysteine and the conserved F or W are not part of the CDR3 here. Each record gives: J gene, V gene, CDR3 protein.

J gene: TRBJ2-7
V gene: TRBV6-5
CDR3 protein: ASSKLAGSYEQY

J gene: TRBJ2-1
V gene: TRBV11-2
CDR3 protein: ASSLLAGGIDEQF

J gene: TRBJ1-5
V gene: TRBV27
CDR3 protein: ASSSQGLQPQH

J gene: TRBJ1-1
V gene: TRBV11-2
CDR3 protein: ASSLGKGTEAF

J gene: TRBJ2-3
V gene: TRBV29-1
CDR3 protein: SVEGYSRHSTDTQY

J gene: TRBJ2-7
V gene: TRBV9
CDR3 protein: ASSVGDSSYEQY

J gene: TRBJ2-7
V gene: TRBV6-6
CDR3 protein: ASSYEGQGYEQY

J gene: TRBJ2-7
V gene: TRBV5-4
CDR3 protein: ASSWGHSYEQY

J gene: TRBJ2-2
V gene: TRBV28
CDR3 protein: ASSFTDTGELF

J gene: TRBJ2-7
V gene: TRBV28
CDR3 protein: ASTQDLYEQY

J gene: TRBJ2-5
V gene: TRBV27
CDR3 protein: ASSLPGPKETQY

J gene: TRBJ1-1
V gene: TRBV19
CDR3 protein: ASSIAGSGTEAF

J gene: TRBJ2-7
V gene: TRBV7-2
CDR3 protein: ASSQDWSYEQY

J gene: TRBJ2-1
V gene: TRBV28
CDR3 protein: ASRLLAGSLNEQF

J gene: TRBJ2-7
V gene: TRBV7-2
CDR3 protein: ASNIYNGGGEQY

J gene: TRBJ2-3
V gene: TRBV11-2
CDR3 protein: ASSSRTSGGTDTQY

J gene: TRBJ2-1
V gene: TRBV28
CDR3 protein: ASTLLAGYYNEQF

J gene: TRBJ2-7
V gene: TRBV28
CDR3 protein: ASSPPFRPNYEQY

J gene: TRBJ1-5
V gene: TRBV28
CDR3 protein: ASSLGRVQPQH

J gene: TRBJ2-7
V gene: TRBV7-6
CDR3 protein: ASSLGGGVRYEQY

J gene: TRBJ2-3
V gene: TRBV27
CDR3 protein: ASSLRRTSSTDTQY

J gene: TRBJ1-1
V gene: TRBV9
CDR3 protein: ASSAGMNTEAF

J gene: TRBJ2-7
V gene: TRBV11-2
CDR3 protein: ASSSNPSGRKRYEQY

J gene: TRBJ2-7
V gene: TRBV7-9
CDR3 protein: ASSERTGRVFEQY

J gene: TRBJ2-5
V gene: TRBV30
CDR3 protein: AWGFGSGQETQY

J gene: TRBJ1-1
V gene: TRBV9
CDR3 protein: ASSGGYTEAF

J gene: TRBJ2-3
V gene: TRBV9
CDR3 protein: ASSVRDYLALSPVHPDTQY

J gene: TRBJ2-7
V gene: TRBV11-2
CDR3 protein: ASSFRGHIHEQY

J gene: TRBJ2-2
V gene: TRBV25-1
CDR3 protein: ASSDSAGGKAGELF

J gene: TRBJ1-2
V gene: TRBV10-3
CDR3 protein: ATTVGVSYGYT

J gene: TRBJ2-3
V gene: TRBV9
CDR3 protein: ASSVGDRSDTQY

J gene: TRBJ1-3
V gene: TRBV10-3
CDR3 protein: AVTDDRSGNTIY

J gene: TRBJ2-1
V gene: TRBV2
CDR3 protein: ASPSRTSQINNEQF

J gene: TRBJ2-5
V gene: TRBV13
CDR3 protein: ASSFSGGGRETQY

J gene: TRBJ1-1
V gene: TRBV28
CDR3 protein: ASSFPQGSGPEAF

J gene: TRBJ2-1
V gene: TRBV4-3
CDR3 protein: ASSPGLAGGPDEQF

J gene: TRBJ2-7
V gene: TRBV10-1
CDR3 protein: ASIPRQADGRGYEQY

J gene: TRBJ2-1
V gene: TRBV21-1
CDR3 protein: ASSPKGAEYNEQF

J gene: TRBJ2-3
V gene: TRBV27
CDR3 protein: ASRKELSTDTQY

J gene: TRBJ2-2
V gene: TRBV7-6
CDR3 protein: ASSLELSGGTGELF

J gene: TRBJ2-3
V gene: TRBV11-2
CDR3 protein: ASSSLGGTDTQY

J gene: TRBJ2-5
V gene: TRBV27
CDR3 protein: ASSSLPLAGGEETQY

J gene: TRBJ2-2
V gene: TRBV6-5
CDR3 protein: ASSSKRVLTGELF

J gene: TRBJ2-7
V gene: TRBV7-8
CDR3 protein: ASSLETGTEQY

J gene: TRBJ2-7
V gene: TRBV6-5
CDR3 protein: ASSSTGDSYEQY

J gene: TRBJ2-7
V gene: TRBV28
CDR3 protein: ASTHFLHDYEQY